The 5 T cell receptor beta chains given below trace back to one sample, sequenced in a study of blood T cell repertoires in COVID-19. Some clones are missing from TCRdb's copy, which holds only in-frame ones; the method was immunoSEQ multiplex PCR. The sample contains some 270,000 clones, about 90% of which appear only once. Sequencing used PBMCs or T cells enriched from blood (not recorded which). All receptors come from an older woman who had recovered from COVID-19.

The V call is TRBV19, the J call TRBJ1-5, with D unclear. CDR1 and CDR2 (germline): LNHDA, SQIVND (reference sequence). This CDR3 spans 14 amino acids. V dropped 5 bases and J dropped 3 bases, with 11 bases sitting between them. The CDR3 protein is CASSLRSDNQPQHF. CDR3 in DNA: TGTGCCAGTAGTCTCCGGAGCGACAATCAGCCCCAGCATTTT.

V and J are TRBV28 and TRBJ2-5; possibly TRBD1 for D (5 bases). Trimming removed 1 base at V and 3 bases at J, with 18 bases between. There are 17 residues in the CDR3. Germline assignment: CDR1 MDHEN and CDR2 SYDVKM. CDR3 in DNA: TGTGCCAGCAGTTTATTCCGTTTGGCAGGGCCGAAAGAGACCCAGTACTTC. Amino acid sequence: CASSLFRLAGPKETQYF.

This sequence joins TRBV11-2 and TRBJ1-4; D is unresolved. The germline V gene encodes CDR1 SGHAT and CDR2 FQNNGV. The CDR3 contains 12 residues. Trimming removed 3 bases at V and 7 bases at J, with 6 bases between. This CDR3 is CASSFGLEKLFF. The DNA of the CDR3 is TGTGCCAGCAGCTTTGGACTTGAAAAACTGTTTTTT. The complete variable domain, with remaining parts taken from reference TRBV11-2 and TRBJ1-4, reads EAGVAQSPRYKIIEKRQSVAFWCNPISGHATLYWYQQILGQGPKLLIQFQNNGVVDDSQLPKDRFSAERLKGVDSTLKIQPAKLEDSAVYLCASSFGLEKLFFGSGTQLSVL.

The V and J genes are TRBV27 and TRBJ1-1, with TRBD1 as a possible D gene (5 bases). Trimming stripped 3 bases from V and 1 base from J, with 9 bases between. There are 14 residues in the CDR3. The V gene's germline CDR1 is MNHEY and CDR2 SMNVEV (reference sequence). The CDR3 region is CASSLGPPNTEAFF. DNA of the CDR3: TGTGCCAGCAGTTTGGGGCCGCCGAACACTGAAGCTTTCTTT.

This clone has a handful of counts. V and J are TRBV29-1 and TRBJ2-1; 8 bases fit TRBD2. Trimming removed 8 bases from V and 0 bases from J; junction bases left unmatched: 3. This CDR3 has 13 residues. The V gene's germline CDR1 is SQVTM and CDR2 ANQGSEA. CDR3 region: CSTRGGSYNEQFF. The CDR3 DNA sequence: TGCAGCACACGGGGGGGCTCCTACAATGAGCAGTTCTTC.